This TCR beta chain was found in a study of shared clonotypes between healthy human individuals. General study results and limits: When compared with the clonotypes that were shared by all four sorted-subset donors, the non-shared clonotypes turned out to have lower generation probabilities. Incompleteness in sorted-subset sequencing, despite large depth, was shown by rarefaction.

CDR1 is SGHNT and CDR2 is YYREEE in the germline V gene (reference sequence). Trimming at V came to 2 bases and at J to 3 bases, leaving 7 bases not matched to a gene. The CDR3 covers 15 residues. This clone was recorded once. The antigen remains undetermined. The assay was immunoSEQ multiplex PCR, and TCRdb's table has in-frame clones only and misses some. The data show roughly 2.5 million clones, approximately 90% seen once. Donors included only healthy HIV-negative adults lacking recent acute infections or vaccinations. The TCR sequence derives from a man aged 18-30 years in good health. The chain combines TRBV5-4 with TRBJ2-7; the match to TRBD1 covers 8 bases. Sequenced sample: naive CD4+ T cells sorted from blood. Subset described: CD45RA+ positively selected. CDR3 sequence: CASSFRGPAYYEQYF. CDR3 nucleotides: TGTGCCAGCAGCTTCAGGGGGCCCGCTTACTACGAGCAGTACTTC.